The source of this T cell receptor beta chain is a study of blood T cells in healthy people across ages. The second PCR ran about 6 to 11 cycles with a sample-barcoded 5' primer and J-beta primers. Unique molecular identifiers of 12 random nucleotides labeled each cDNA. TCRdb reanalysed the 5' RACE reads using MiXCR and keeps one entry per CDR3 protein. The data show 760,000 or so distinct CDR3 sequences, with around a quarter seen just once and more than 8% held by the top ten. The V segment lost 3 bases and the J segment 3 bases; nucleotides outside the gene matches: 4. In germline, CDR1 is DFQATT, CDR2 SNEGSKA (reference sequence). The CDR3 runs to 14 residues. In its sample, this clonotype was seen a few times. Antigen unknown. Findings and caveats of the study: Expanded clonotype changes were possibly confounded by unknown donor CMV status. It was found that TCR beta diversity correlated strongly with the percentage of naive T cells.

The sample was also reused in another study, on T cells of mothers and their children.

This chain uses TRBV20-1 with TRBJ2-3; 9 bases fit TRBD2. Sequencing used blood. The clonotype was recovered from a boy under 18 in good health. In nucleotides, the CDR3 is TGCAGTGCTAGCTCGCGGGAGGGTACAGATACGCAGTATTTT. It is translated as CSASSREGTDTQYF.